Following are 8 T cell receptor beta chains from one sample sequenced in a study of molecular identifiers for immune sequencing clone quantification. TCRdb called the PCR reads again in MiXCR, with one record for every CDR3 protein. The repertoire holds 250,000 to 400,000 distinct CDR3 sequences, with 20% to 25% as singletons. The sequencing input was naive CD8+ T cells from blood, with Jurkat cell RNA spiked in. Subset: FACS-sorted CD8+CD4-CCR7+CD45RA+ naive T cells. These receptors were taken from a human donor in good health. Some libraries in this study had Jurkat cell RNA spiked in.

As concerns this clonotype: This may be a read error: a much more frequent sequence differs by one nucleotide. The V gene is TRBV6-2 or TRBV6-3, the J gene TRBJ2-3, with D unclear. Per germline, CDR1 MNHEY and CDR2 SVGEGT. The CDR3 contains 11 residues. V gave up 4 bases and J gave up 9 bases, with 8 bases separating them. This chain's CDR3 is CASSCRRTQYF. CDR3 coding DNA: TGTGCCAGCAGTTGCAGACGGACGCAGTATTTT.

This clonotype was seen repeatedly, ten times or more. The rearrangement links TRBV27 to TRBJ2-6, with D perhaps being TRBD1 or TRBD2 (5 bases each). Germline V gives CDR1 MNHEY, CDR2 SMNVEV (reference sequence). V was clipped by 3 bases and J by 0 bases, with 12 bases between them. The CDR3 runs 17 residues. Here the CDR3 reads CASSFLGRSSGANVLTF. The CDR3 DNA follows: TGTGCCAGCAGTTTTCTGGGACGTAGCTCTGGGGCCAACGTCCTGACTTTC.

This clonotype has a count of ten or more. This chain links TRBV30 with TRBJ2-7, with TRBD2 identical over 9 bases. The CDR3 length is 14 residues. V shed 0 bases, J shed 7 bases, and the junction held 7 bases outside the gene matches. Germline CDR1 and CDR2: GTSNPN and SVGIG (reference sequence). The CDR3 reads CAWSVISGRVEQYF. CDR3 DNA sequence: TGTGCCTGGAGTGTAATTAGCGGGAGAGTGGAGCAGTACTTC.

In this sample, this clonotype turned up many times. The chain has TRBV13 and TRBJ1-1; D gene ambiguous. Trimming cost V 0 bases and J 6 bases, with 8 bases left between them. Germline values: CDR1 PRHDT, CDR2 FYEKMQ (reference sequence). This CDR3 has 13 residues. CDR3 residues: CASSLGRASEAFF. The CDR3 nucleotides are TGTGCCAGCAGCTTAGGGAGGGCCTCTGAAGCTTTCTTT.

The V call is TRBV6-2 or TRBV6-3, the J call TRBJ2-6; D gene ambiguous. The CDR3 is 16 amino acids. V shed 0 bases and J shed 0 bases, with 6 bases lying between them. Germline loops: CDR1 MNHEY, CDR2 SVGEGT. CDR3 DNA: TGTGCCAGCAGTTACTCGAGACTCTCTGGGGCCAACGTCCTGACTTTC. Translation: CASSYSRLSGANVLTF.

This clonotype came up many times. The chain recombines TRBV12-3 or TRBV12-4 with TRBJ2-3; 8 bases match TRBD2. The CDR3 sequence is 14 residues long. Trimming cost V 5 bases and J 2 bases; bases outside gene matches: 3. The CDR3 DNA is TGTGCCAGCAGTAGTAGCGGGAACACAGATACGCAGTATTTT. Amino acid sequence: CASSSSGNTDTQYF.

This clonotype has ten or more counts. The chain recombines TRBV7-8 with TRBJ2-3; 9 bases match TRBD2. V shed 2 bases and J 1 base; nucleotides not matched to a gene: 7. The germline CDR1 and CDR2 sequences are SGHVS and FQNEAQ. The CDR3 totals 17 residues. CDR3 protein: CASSLSGGPKGTDTQYF. The CDR3 nucleotides are TGTGCCAGCAGCTTAAGCGGGGGGCCTAAGGGCACAGATACGCAGTATTTT.

Notes on this clonotype: This may be a read error, as it is one base from a much larger clone. This chain uses TRBV7-2 with TRBJ2-7, with D perhaps TRBD1 (6 bases). Germline assignment: CDR1 SGHTA and CDR2 FQGNSA. The CDR3 loop spans 15 amino acids. CDR3 loop: CASSAQGPLDWWKHF. The CDR3 nucleotides are TGTGCCAGCAGCGCGCAGGGGCCTCTAGATTGGTGGAAGCACTTC.